Listed below are T cell receptor beta chains from one sample, sequenced in a study of CD8 T cells in Susac syndrome. Using its own MiXCR run on the immunoSEQ multiplex PCR reads, TCRdb lists one record per CDR3 protein. Of some 300,000 distinct CDR3 sequences in the sample, approximately 90% were seen once. Material: CD8+ T cells from PBMCs. Receptors were obtained from a human donor with multiple sclerosis. The CDR3 runs from the conserved cysteine through the conserved F or W. Each record gives: clone size, V gene, J gene, D gene, CDR3 DNA, CDR3 protein. D genes are given only for firm matches. The listing skips clone size in some rows; elsewhere it reads once, few, many or a size class.

NA	TRBV25-1	TRBJ1-2	TRBD1	TGTGCCAGCAGTGGCCCGGACAGGAGCCTGCTTAACTATGGCTACACCTTC	CASSGPDRSLLNYGYTF
NA	TRBV13	TRBJ2-1	TRBD1	TGTGCCAGCAGCAAGAAACAGGGGGAAGACAATGAGCAGTTCTTC	CASSKKQGEDNEQFF
NA	TRBV6-2/TRBV6-3	TRBJ2-5	NA	TGTGCCAGCAGTTTGTCAGCCTCGACTTACCAAGAGACCCAGTACTTC	CASSLSASTYQETQYF
NA	TRBV25-1	TRBJ2-3	NA	TGTGCCAGCAGTGAACAGGCTAGCACAGATACGCAGTATTTT	CASSEQASTDTQYF
NA	TRBV7-9	TRBJ2-7	NA	TGTGCCAGCAGCTTAGTCCTTCCCCCCGAGCAGTACTTC	CASSLVLPPEQYF
NA	TRBV30	TRBJ1-5	NA	TGTGCCTGGAAAGGGTTGGGGGGCAATCAGCCCCAGCATTTT	CAWKGLGGNQPQHF
NA	TRBV20-1	TRBJ2-4	NA	TGCAGTGCTAGAGTTTTATTCTCAGCCAAAAACATTCAGTACTTC	CSARVLFSAKNIQYF
once	TRBV12-3/TRBV12-4	TRBJ1-2	TRBD1	TGTGCCAGCAGTTTTTCGGGACAGAGCTATGGCTACACCTTC	CASSFSGQSYGYTF
NA	TRBV7-6	TRBJ2-7	NA	TGTGCCAGCAGCCCAACGCCCGGGTTCGACGAGCAGTACTTC	CASSPTPGFDEQYF
NA	TRBV14	TRBJ2-2	NA	TGTGCCAGCAGCCAAGTAGAGGGGCGCGGGGAGCTGTTTTTT	CASSQVEGRGELFF